These 12 T cell receptor beta chains came from one sample sequenced in a study of control samples from healthy donors and cancer patients. Using immunoSEQ multiplex PCR, the repertoire was profiled, and TCRdb retains in-frame clones only, with some absent. The sample yields about 88,000 clones, 85% to 95% seen once. The sequenced sample was blood. The receptors were sampled from a man between 18 and 29 years old in good health.

The V call is TRBV27, the J call TRBJ2-7; 8 positions match TRBD2. V was clipped by 8 bases and J by 2 bases; unmatched bases: 11. The length of the CDR3 is 15 residues. Germline lookup yields CDR1 MNHEY and CDR2 SMNVEV (reference sequence). CDR3 in amino acids: CASLPSGSGAYEQYF. The CDR3 nucleotides read TGTGCCAGCCTTCCCAGCGGGAGTGGGGCCTACGAGCAGTACTTC.

V and J are TRBV12-3 or TRBV12-4 and TRBJ2-7; 7 bases align to TRBD1. Losses at the gene ends were 5 bases for V and 6 bases for J; bases not matched to a gene: 7. The length of the CDR3 is 13 residues. The CDR3 region is CASSGTVLSEQYF. As DNA, the CDR3 is TGTGCCAGCAGTGGGACAGTCCTCAGCGAGCAGTACTTC.

The V call is TRBV6-5, the J call TRBJ1-5; 8 positions match TRBD1. V lost 7 bases to trimming and J lost 6 bases; unmatched junction nucleotides: 2. Germline V lookup: CDR1 MNHEY, CDR2 SVGAGI. The CDR3 loop spans 12 amino acids. The CDR3 nucleotides read TGTGCCAGCACCACAGGGGGTCAGCCCCAGCATTTT. It specifies CASTTGGQPQHF.

V gene TRBV7-9 combines with J gene TRBJ1-2, with 7 bases that match TRBD1. CDR3 length: 15 amino acids. Germline CDR1 and CDR2: SEHNR and FQNEAQ (reference sequence). J was trimmed by 6 bases and V by 1 base; bases with no gene match: 8. DNA for the CDR3: TGTGCCAGCAGCTTAGGGCAGGGGGTTTTCAATGGCTACACCTTC. Protein: CASSLGQGVFNGYTF.

The chain employs TRBV20-1 and TRBJ1-2; D call uncertain. The germline CDR1 and CDR2 sequences are DFQATT and SNEGSKA (reference sequence). The CDR3 is 11 amino acids. V shed 3 bases and J shed 5 bases, with 7 bases lying between them. CDR3 nucleotides: TGCAGTGCTAGTAGTTCTTATGGCTACACCTTC. Its protein is CSASSSYGYTF.

The chain couples TRBV9 to TRBJ1-1; no clear D. In germline, CDR1 is SGDLS, CDR2 YYNGEE. The CDR3 is 13 residues long. Trimming cost V 2 bases and J 8 bases, with 13 bases left between them. The CDR3 bases are TGTGCCAGCAGCGTCGATTTGACGGGAGAAGCTTTCTTT. Translation: CASSVDLTGEAFF. The whole variable domain, remainder taken from reference TRBV9 and TRBJ1-1, is DSGVTQTPKHLITATGQRVTLRCSPRSGDLSVYWYQQSLDQGLQFLIQYYNGEERAKGNILERFSAQQFPDLHSELNLSSLELGDSALYFCASSVDLTGEAFFGQGTRLTVV.

The V and J genes are TRBV6-1 and TRBJ1-1, with 9 positions matching TRBD1. The CDR3 totals 12 residues. Germline V gene lookup returns CDR1 MNHNS and CDR2 SASEGT. Trimming removed 5 bases from V and 10 bases from J; junction bases left unmatched: 5. CDR3 protein: CASSPGQGLAFF. The CDR3 DNA reads TGTGCCAGCAGTCCGGGACAGGGTCTAGCTTTCTTT.

J is TRBJ2-7 and V is TRBV7-2; 8 bases match TRBD1. Germline V gives CDR1 SGHTA, CDR2 FQGNSA. V lost 4 bases and J lost 3; bases outside the gene matches: 5. The CDR3 loop spans 14 amino acids. Here the CDR3 DNA reads TGTGCCAGCAGCTCCGACAGGGGACTCTACGAGCAGTACTTC. Its translation is CASSSDRGLYEQYF.

The rearrangement links TRBV7-8 to TRBJ1-4; 7 bases line up with TRBD1. CDR1 SGHVS and CDR2 FQNEAQ come from the germline V gene. The CDR3 spans 14 residues. V shed 5 bases and J 7 bases; nucleotides not matched to a gene: 7. CDR3 protein: CASSLRQGGEKLFF. The CDR3 bases are TGTGCCAGCAGCCTGAGACAGGGTGGTGAAAAACTGTTTTTT.

The chain employs TRBV7-9 and TRBJ1-5; 11 bases are shared with TRBD1. Germline V lookup: CDR1 SEHNR, CDR2 FQNEAQ (reference sequence). The CDR3 is 15 residues long. V lost 5 bases to trimming and J lost 7 bases; unmatched junction nucleotides: 7. The CDR3 reads CASSRGTGGGQPQHF. In DNA, the CDR3 is TGTGCCAGCAGCCGAGGGACAGGGGGAGGACAGCCCCAGCATTTT.

The gene calls are TRBV3-1 (or the pseudogene TRBV3-2) and TRBJ2-5, with D perhaps TRBD1 (6 bases). Germline lookup yields CDR1 LGHDT and CDR2 YNNKEL (reference sequence). Trimming removed 4 bases at V and 5 bases at J, with 14 bases between. The CDR3 loop spans 14 amino acids. For the CDR3, the DNA is TGTGCCAGCAGCCCCCGTACAGGGCCTGAGACCCAGTACTTC. Its protein product is CASSPRTGPETQYF.

This chain's CDR3 is CASSQPVGRGGLDEQFF. The CDR3 DNA reads TGTGCCAGCAGCCAACCTGTAGGGAGGGGGGGCTTAGATGAGCAGTTCTTC. The chain employs TRBV3-1 (or the pseudogene TRBV3-2) and TRBJ2-1; the D gene is possibly TRBD2 (7 bases). Deletions cut 2 bases from V and 8 bases from J, with 22 bases between. Per germline, CDR1 LGHDT and CDR2 YNNKEL (reference sequence). The CDR3 length is 17 residues.